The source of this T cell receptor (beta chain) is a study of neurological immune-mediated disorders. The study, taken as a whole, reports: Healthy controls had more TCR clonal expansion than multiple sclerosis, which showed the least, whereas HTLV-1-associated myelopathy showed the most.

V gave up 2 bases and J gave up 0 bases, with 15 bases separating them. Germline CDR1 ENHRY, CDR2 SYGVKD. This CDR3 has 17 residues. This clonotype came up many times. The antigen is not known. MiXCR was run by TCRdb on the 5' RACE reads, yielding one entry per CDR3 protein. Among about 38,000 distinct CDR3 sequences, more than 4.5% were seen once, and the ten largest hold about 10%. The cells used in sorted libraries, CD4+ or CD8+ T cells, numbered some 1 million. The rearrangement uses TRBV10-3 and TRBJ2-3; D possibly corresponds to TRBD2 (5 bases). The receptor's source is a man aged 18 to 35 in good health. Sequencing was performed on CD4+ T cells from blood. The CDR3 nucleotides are TGTGCCATCAGTGAGAATTCTAGATGGACTAGCACAGATACGCAGTATTTT. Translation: CAISENSRWTSTDTQYF.